This T cell receptor beta chain was documented in a study of B cell selection in AIRE deficiency. V lost 1 base and J 5 bases, leaving 9 bases between the germline ends. The CDR3 loop spans 14 amino acids. Germline CDR1 and CDR2: SGHNT and YENEEA. Assay: immunoSEQ multiplex PCR; the TCRdb copy retains only in-frame clones and omits some. The top ten hold roughly 2.5% of the sample, which has about 930 clones, more than 75% seen once. The sorted conventional CD4 T cells were gated as CD4+CD127+. The sequence came from a human donor with AIRE deficiency. The chain links TRBV11-3 to TRBJ1-3, with a possible D match to TRBD1 (5 bases). The sequenced sample consisted of conventional CD4+ T cells sorted from PBMCs. For the CDR3, the DNA is TGTGCCAGCAGCTTAGCGGAGGGGAGAAACACCATATATTTT. It yields the protein CASSLAEGRNTIYF.